The TCR beta chain under discussion was sequenced for a study of post-analysis software for immune sequencing data. General study results and limits: Significantly decreased normalized Chao1 diversity was recorded for multiple sclerosis patients relative to controls. Five or six TRBV segments, TRBV5-6, TRBV5-1 and TRBV20-1 among them, were found more frequent in patients than controls.

Germline assignment: CDR1 MNHEY and CDR2 SVGAGI. The CDR3 spans 14 residues. Unique molecular identifiers tagged the TCR beta cDNA libraries. Each CDR3 protein is one row after TCRdb ran MiXCR on the PCR reads. In the table there are approximately 460,000 distinct CDR3 sequences, under 55% of which are singletons. About this clonotype: No antigen is known for it.

The V and J genes are TRBV6-5 and TRBJ2-1, with D unclear. The better agreement between TRBJ2-7 and the DNA end casts doubt on the J call. Sequencing input: blood. The TCR originated in a girl between 5 and 17 years old with multiple sclerosis. This CDR3 reads CASRGKGSYNEQYF. CDR3 nucleotides: TGTGCCAGCCGAGGCAAGGGCTCCTACAATGAGCAGTACTTC.